The 20 T cell receptor beta chains below come from one sample, sequenced in a study of T cell changes during pregnancy in multiple sclerosis. The table came from immunoSEQ multiplex PCR; TCRdb's copy has only in-frame clones and leaves some out. The sample has about 23,000 clones; 70% to 90% are singletons. The sequenced sample was CD8+ T cells from peripheral blood mononuclear cells, obtained before pregnancy. The receptors were gathered from a female donor with multiple sclerosis, enrolled in a pregnancy study.

The chain recombines TRBV4-1 with TRBJ2-2, with 8 bases that match TRBD2. This CDR3 contains 22 residues. Trimming at V came to 1 base and at J to 5 bases, leaving 24 bases not matched to a gene. CDR1 and CDR2 from the germline V gene are MGHRA and YSYEKL. The CDR3 is CASSQALYSIGGRTLRTGELFF. The DNA for the CDR3 is TGCGCCAGCAGCCAAGCCCTTTACTCTATTGGCGGGAGGACTTTGAGGACCGGGGAGCTGTTTTTT.

The chain joins TRBV5-6 to TRBJ2-7; 9 bases agree with TRBD2. This CDR3 spans 15 amino acids. CDR1 is SGHDT, CDR2 YYEEEE, per germline. With 2 bases clipped from V and 2 bases from J, the junction kept 5 bases outside the gene matches. For the CDR3, the DNA is TGTGCCAGCAGCTTAGTAGGGACTAGCCCCTACGAGCAGTACTTC. Protein sequence: CASSLVGTSPYEQYF.

The rearrangement joins TRBV9 to TRBJ2-1; D possibly corresponds to TRBD2 (5 bases). V was shortened by 2 bases and J by 0 bases, with 6 bases between the two germline ends. The germline gives CDR1 SGDLS, CDR2 YYNGEE. This CDR3 comprises 14 residues. CDR3 in amino acids: CASSVTSSYNEQFF. The CDR3 region has the DNA TGTGCCAGCAGCGTCACTAGCTCCTACAATGAGCAGTTCTTC.

This clone appeared once. The rearrangement joins TRBV19 to TRBJ2-7; 9 bases map to TRBD2. With V trimmed by 0 bases and J by 3 bases, 3 bases remained unmatched. There are 15 residues in the CDR3. Germline CDR1 is LNHDA and CDR2 is SQIVND (reference sequence). The CDR3 coding sequence is TGTGCCAGTAGTATAGACCTAGCGGGATACTACGAGCAGTACTTC. Its protein product is CASSIDLAGYYEQYF.

For this clone: Other nucleotide sequences from this sample produce the same CDR3. The rearrangement links TRBV27 to TRBJ2-1; the match to TRBD1 covers 11 bases. The V gene's germline CDR1 is MNHEY and CDR2 SMNVEV (reference sequence). Trimming removed 5 bases from V and 5 bases from J; junction bases left unmatched: 2. The CDR3 loop spans 14 amino acids. The CDR3 nucleotides are TGTGCCAGCAGTGGACAGGGGGCTCACAATGAGCAGTTCTTC. Translated, it gives CASSGQGAHNEQFF.

The chain links TRBV7-3 to TRBJ1-1; 11 bases are a match to TRBD1. This CDR3 region has 14 residues. Per the germline V gene, CDR1 is SGHTA and CDR2 is FQGTGA. J gave up 3 bases and V 4 bases, and 1 base lay outside the gene matches. The DNA of the CDR3 is TGTGCCAGCAGCTCGGGACAGGGGGACACTGAAGCTTTCTTT. Its protein is CASSSGQGDTEAFF.

V and J are TRBV2 and TRBJ1-4; no clear D. Germline V lookup: CDR1 SNHLY, CDR2 FYNNEI. This CDR3 has 13 residues. With 8 bases removed from V and 5 bases from J, the gap between germline ends came to 12 bases. CDR3 bases: TGTGCCAGCGGAACTATCTGGAATGAAAAACTGTTTTTT. It encodes CASGTIWNEKLFF.

This rearrangement joins TRBV6-4 to TRBJ2-3; 10 bases align to TRBD2. In germline, CDR1 is MRHNA, CDR2 SNTAGT. The CDR3 has 15 residues. V was clipped by 3 bases and J by 5 bases; unmatched bases: 5. CDR3 protein: CASSEGTSERDTQYF. Written as DNA, the CDR3 is TGTGCCAGCAGTGAAGGGACTAGCGAGAGAGATACGCAGTATTTT.

This chain joins TRBV30 and TRBJ1-1, with TRBD1 identical over 8 bases. CDR1 and CDR2 from the germline V gene are GTSNPN and SVGIG (reference sequence). After removal of 1 base from V and 5 bases from J, the junction contained 0 bases not matched to a gene. The CDR3 totals 12 residues. The CDR3 DNA reads TGTGCCTGGAGTGGACAGGGGACTGAAGCTTTCTTT. Protein sequence: CAWSGQGTEAFF.

The chain links TRBV9 to TRBJ2-2, with D tentatively TRBD1 (6 bases). The V end lost 0 bases, the J end lost 7 bases, and 7 bases lay between the germline ends. The CDR3 is 13 amino acids. CDR1 is SGDLS and CDR2 is YYNGEE in the germline V gene. For the CDR3, the DNA is TGTGCCAGCAGCGTAGGCAGGGGCGGGGAGCTGTTTTTT. It is translated as CASSVGRGGELFF.

This chain uses TRBV2 with TRBJ1-2; 9 bases fit TRBD1. Germline V CDR1 and CDR2: SNHLY, FYNNEI. Unmatched junction bases numbered 11, after V lost 2 bases and J lost 7 bases. There are 16 residues in the CDR3. CDR3 bases: TGTGCCAGCAGTGAAACGGGGACAGGGCTTTCGTTTGGCTACACCTTC. Amino acid sequence: CASSETGTGLSFGYTF.

The chain couples TRBV6-6 to TRBJ1-1; 9 bases fit TRBD1. The J segment lost 4 bases and the V segment lost 2 bases, leaving 8 bases of the junction unmatched. CDR3 size: 16 residues. In germline, CDR1 is MNHNY, CDR2 SVGAGI (reference sequence). CDR3 nucleotides: TGTGCCAGCAGTTACCCTGTAGGGGACAGGGCCACTGAAGCTTTCTTT. Amino acid sequence: CASSYPVGDRATEAFF.

The gene calls are TRBV6-6 and TRBJ1-6, with D perhaps matching TRBD1 (5 bases). The CDR3 runs 14 residues. V was pared by 6 bases and J by 10 bases, with 16 bases between. The germline CDR1 and CDR2 sequences are MNHNY and SVGAGI (reference sequence). This chain's CDR3 is CASSPPGVSSPLHF. As DNA, the CDR3 is TGTGCCAGCAGCCCCCCGGGGGTGTCGTCACCCCTCCACTTT.

The chain joins TRBV9 to TRBJ2-1; a possible D gene is TRBD2 (5 bases). The CDR3 is made up of 14 amino acids. V was cut by 4 bases and J by 0 bases, with 8 bases left in between. Germline CDR1 reads SGDLS; CDR2 reads YYNGEE. DNA for the CDR3: TGTGCCAGCAGCCCAAGCGGCTCCTACAATGAGCAGTTCTTC. Its translation is CASSPSGSYNEQFF.

The chain's CDR3 is CASSKGGLGYRNNQPQHF. CDR3 coding DNA: TGTGCCAGCAGCAAAGGGGGACTGGGGTATAGGAACAATCAGCCCCAGCATTTT. V usage is TRBV21-1 and J usage is TRBJ1-5. TRBV21-1 is recorded as a pseudogene. There are 18 residues in the CDR3.

DNA of the CDR3: TGCGCCAGCAGTCTTACAGGGCTTGGCTACACCTTC. Residues: CASSLTGLGYTF. The genes are TRBV5-1 and TRBJ1-2; TRBD1 is a possible D gene (6 bases). Germline V gives CDR1 SGHRS, CDR2 YFSETQ. Trimming took off 5 bases at V and 7 bases at J, with 12 bases between the two ends. This CDR3 contains 12 residues.

The chain carries TRBV5-6 and TRBJ2-7, with TRBD1 matching 9 bases. There are 17 residues in the CDR3. With 4 bases clipped from V and 1 base from J, the junction kept 12 bases outside the gene matches. Germline V lookup: CDR1 SGHDT, CDR2 YYEEEE. CDR3 protein: CASSLPTGGYISYEQYF. The DNA of the CDR3 is TGTGCCAGCAGCCTGCCAACAGGGGGCTACATATCCTACGAGCAGTACTTC.

This clone was seen more than once but under ten times. The chain carries TRBV11-2 and TRBJ1-4; 9 bases map to TRBD1. This CDR3 has 15 amino acids. V was pared by 4 bases and J by 6 bases, with 6 bases of the junction left unmatched. The V gene's germline CDR1 is SGHAT and CDR2 FQNNGV. The CDR3 region is CASSWEGQGDEKLFF. The CDR3 nucleotides are TGTGCCAGCAGCTGGGAGGGACAGGGTGATGAAAAACTGTTTTTT. The entire variable domain, with the rest obtained from reference TRBV11-2 and TRBJ1-4, is as follows: EAGVAQSPRYKIIEKRQSVAFWCNPISGHATLYWYQQILGQGPKLLIQFQNNGVVDDSQLPKDRFSAERLKGVDSTLKIQPAKLEDSAVYLCASSWEGQGDEKLFFGSGTQLSVL.

The chain uses TRBV9 and TRBJ1-1; D perhaps matches TRBD1 (5 bases). Trimming removed 3 bases from V and 4 bases from J, with 25 bases in between. Germline V gene sequence: CDR1 SGDLS, CDR2 YYNGEE. This CDR3 contains 18 residues. The CDR3 region has the DNA TGTGCCAGCAGCGCCCGTCAAGGGGACTTTTCAGAGGTCACTGAAGCTTTCTTT. Its translation: CASSARQGDFSEVTEAFF.

V and J are TRBV10-3 and TRBJ2-7, with 10 positions matching TRBD1. CDR1 and CDR2 from the germline V gene are ENHRY and SYGVKD. The CDR3 totals 15 residues. V dropped 8 bases and J dropped 3; count of bases not matched to a gene: 10. The CDR3, as DNA: TGTGCCATCGGCGGCGGGACAGGGGTCCTCTACGAGCAGTACTTC. Amino acid sequence: CAIGGGTGVLYEQYF.